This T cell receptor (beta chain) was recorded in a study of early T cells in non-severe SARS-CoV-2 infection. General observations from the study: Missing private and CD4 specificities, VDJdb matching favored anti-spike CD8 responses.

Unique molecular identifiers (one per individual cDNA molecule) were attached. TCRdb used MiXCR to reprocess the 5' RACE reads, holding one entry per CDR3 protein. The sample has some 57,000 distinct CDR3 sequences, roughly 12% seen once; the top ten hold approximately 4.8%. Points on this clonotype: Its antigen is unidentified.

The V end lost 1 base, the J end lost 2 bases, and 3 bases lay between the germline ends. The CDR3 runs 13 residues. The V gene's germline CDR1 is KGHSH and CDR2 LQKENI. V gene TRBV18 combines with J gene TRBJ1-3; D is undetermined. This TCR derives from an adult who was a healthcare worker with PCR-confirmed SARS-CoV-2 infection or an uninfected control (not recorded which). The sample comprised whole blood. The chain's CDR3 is CASSPRAGNTIYF. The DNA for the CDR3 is TGTGCCAGCTCACCACGAGCTGGAAACACCATATATTTT.